This T cell receptor (beta chain) stems from a study of T-cell memory formation after mild COVID-19. Whole-study context: TCR clusters were mostly donor specific.

This clonotype was counted only a few times. What it recognizes is unknown. The CDR3 loop spans 14 amino acids. Germline V gene data show CDR1 as SGHRS and CDR2 as YFSETQ. The J segment lost 5 bases and the V segment lost 4 bases, leaving 6 bases of the junction unmatched. It was 5'RACE with constant-segment primers that produced the TCR alpha and TCR beta cDNA libraries, which carried sample barcodes and UMIs. MiXCR, run by TCRdb on the 5' RACE reads, gives a single entry per CDR3 protein. The sample yields 470,000 or so distinct CDR3 sequences, roughly 25% seen once. Study-wide points: The second-wave clones peaking on day 37 were not confirmed as SARS-CoV-2-specific.

This TCR came from an adult woman who had mild COVID-19 (a few samples of this study predate the infection). Cell type and time point are not known. The material sequenced was PBMCs or a T cell subset sorted from them (not recorded which). The V and J genes are TRBV5-1 and TRBJ1-1, with 9 bases matching TRBD1. Here the CDR3 reads CASSNGQGLTEAFF. For the CDR3, the DNA is TGCGCCAGCAGCAACGGACAGGGGTTGACTGAAGCTTTCTTT.